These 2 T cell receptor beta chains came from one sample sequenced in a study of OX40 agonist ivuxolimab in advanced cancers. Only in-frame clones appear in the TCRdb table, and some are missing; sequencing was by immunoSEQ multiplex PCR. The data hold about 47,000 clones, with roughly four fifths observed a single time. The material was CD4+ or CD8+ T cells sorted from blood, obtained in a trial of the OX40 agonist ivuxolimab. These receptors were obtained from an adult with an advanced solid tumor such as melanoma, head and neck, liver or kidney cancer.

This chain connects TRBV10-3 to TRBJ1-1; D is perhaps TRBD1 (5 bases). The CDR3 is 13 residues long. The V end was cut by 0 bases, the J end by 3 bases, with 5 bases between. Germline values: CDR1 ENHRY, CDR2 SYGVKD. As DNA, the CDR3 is TGTGCCATCAGTGAGTCAGGGGACACTGAAGCTTTCTTT. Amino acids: CAISESGDTEAFF.

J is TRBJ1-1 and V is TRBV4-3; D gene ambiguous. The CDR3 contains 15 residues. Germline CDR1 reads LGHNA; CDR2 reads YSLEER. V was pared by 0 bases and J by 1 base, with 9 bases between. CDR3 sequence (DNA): TGCGCCAGCAGCCAAGATTCAGGAGGGAACACTGAAGCTTTCTTT. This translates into CASSQDSGGNTEAFF.